This T cell receptor (beta chain) was sequenced during a study of CXCR3-negative and CXCR3-positive naive CD8 T cells. The study's findings and limits: A higher hydrophobicity marked the TRB CDR3s of CXCR3-positive naive cells versus CXCR3-negative naive cells.

The study made its TRB cDNA libraries by 5' RACE, adding UMI labels. TCRdb re-called the 5' RACE reads; one entry per CDR3 protein, DNA not given. This sample lists around 140,000 distinct CDR3 sequences; its ten largest clones have approximately 0.5%. Note on this clonotype: Antigen unknown.

Germline loops: CDR1 SEHNR, CDR2 FQNEAQ (reference sequence). CDR3 length: 17 amino acids. Sequencing used naive CXCR3- CD8+ T cells from blood. Subset reported: CD45RO-CCR7+CD27+CD95- naive CD8+ T cells lacking CXCR3 (TNR3-). This clonotype originated in a human donor in good health. Some clones in this sample may be carry-over from other donors' samples. J is TRBJ2-5 and V is TRBV7-9. The CDR3 protein is CASSNHGRLADQETQYF.